These 9 T cell receptor beta chains were all obtained from the same sample, sequenced in a study of T cells in Graves' hyperthyroidism and ophthalmopathy (dated by TCRdb to about 2019). The library was obtained by multiplex PCR. The sequencer was an Illumina HiSeq 2000. Amplification of TCR beta CDR3 regions was carried out from RNA transcripts. For the first round of RT-PCR on the TCR CDR3, the HTBI primer set was used together with the Qiagen OneStep RT-PCR kit. TCRdb trimmed the raw reads at Q25, called clones with MiXCR and kept productive beta chains. Every entry covers one CDR3 protein and lists the most common genes and DNA from its rows. The sample table lists a few hundred thousand distinct CDR3 sequences, approximately 18% of them with a count of one. 45% to 50% of the sample goes to the ten largest clones. The sample taken for sequencing was blood. Receptor source: a woman aged 50 to 60 with Graves' hyperthyroidism.

This clonotype came up a few times. The chain employs TRBV20-1 and TRBJ2-7; D is ambiguous. V shed 4 bases and J shed 6 bases, with 19 bases lying between them. The CDR3 is 14 amino acids. CDR1 is DFQATT and CDR2 is SNEGSKA in the germline V gene (reference sequence). The CDR3 loop is CSAKPVLSPGEQYF. CDR3 in DNA: TGCAGTGCTAAGCCAGTCCTATCTCCTGGCGAGCAGTACTTC.

This clonotype was counted at least ten times. This sequence joins TRBV6-1 and TRBJ2-7, with 11 bases fitting TRBD2. Germline CDR1 and CDR2: MNHNS and SASEGT. CDR3 length: 16 residues. The junction had 7 bases not matched to a gene; V was cut back by 3 bases and J by 3 bases. DNA of the CDR3: TGTGCCAGCAGTGATGAGACTAGCGGGGTCATCTACGAGCAGTACGTC. It specifies CASSDETSGVIYEQYV.

This clonotype was observed many times. The rearrangement uses TRBV7-2 and TRBJ1-2, with D possibly being TRBD1 (5 bases). The CDR3 covers 14 residues. The V and J ends lost 5 bases and 2 bases respectively, with 12 bases between them. CDR1 is SGHTA and CDR2 is FQGNSA in the germline V gene. CDR3 nucleotide sequence: TGTGCCAGCAGCCCCAGCAGGGAGAACTATGGCTACACCTTC. Amino acid sequence: CASSPSRENYGYTF.

The CDR3 sequence: CASQINGQTNQPQHF. The DNA for the CDR3 is TGTGCCAGCCAGATAAATGGACAGACTAATCAGCCCCAGCATTTT. The gene calls are TRBV19 and TRBJ1-5; D possibly corresponds to TRBD1 (6 bases). Per the germline V gene, CDR1 is LNHDA and CDR2 is SQIVND (reference sequence). The CDR3 contains 15 residues. The ends were cut back, 9 bases at V and 4 bases at J, with 19 bases in the middle.

The chain joins TRBV6-1 to TRBJ1-1; no reliable D call. CDR1 and CDR2 from the germline V gene are MNHNS and SASEGT. The CDR3 is 13 residues long. Trimming shortened V by 1 base and J by 7 bases, and 10 bases separated the two germline ends. The CDR3 bases are TGTGCCAGCAGTGAAGGCCGACCTTTTGAAGCTTTCTTT. This gives the protein CASSEGRPFEAFF.

The V and J genes are TRBV20-1 and TRBJ2-5; 14 bases match TRBD2. The CDR3 spans 14 residues. Losses at the gene ends were 5 bases for V and 10 bases for J; bases not matched to a gene: 9. Germline V CDR1 and CDR2: DFQATT, SNEGSKA (reference sequence). CDR3 region: CSAEPGLAGVGQYF. The CDR3 DNA sequence: TGCAGTGCTGAACCGGGACTAGCGGGGGTGGGCCAGTACTTC.

This clonotype showed up many times. V gene TRBV6-1 combines with J gene TRBJ1-1, with 7 bases matching TRBD1. V was pared by 10 bases and J by 5 bases, with 7 bases of the junction left unmatched. This CDR3 spans 12 amino acids. In germline, CDR1 is MNHNS, CDR2 SASEGT. The CDR3 DNA follows: TGTGCCACCAACAGGGGCGATACTGAAGCTTTCTTT. This encodes CATNRGDTEAFF.

This clonotype came up a few times. V is TRBV27 and J is TRBJ1-6; D is unresolved. Germline CDR1 and CDR2: MNHEY and SMNVEV (reference sequence). This CDR3 has 15 amino acids. V gave up 1 base and J gave up 7 bases, with 11 bases separating them. CDR3 DNA sequence: TGTGCCAGCAGTTTATTCTCCAGGATGAATTCACCCCTCCACTTT. Translating gives CASSLFSRMNSPLHF.

The V and J genes are TRBV28 and TRBJ2-3; 11 nucleotides agree with TRBD2. Trimming removed 6 bases from V and 0 bases from J; junction bases left unmatched: 14. The CDR3 contains 19 residues. CDR1 is MDHEN, CDR2 SYDVKM, per germline. As DNA, the CDR3 is TGTGCCAGCAGCACCCCCGGCTCGACTAGCGGGGAAAGCACAGATACGCAGTATTTT. Amino acid sequence: CASSTPGSTSGESTDTQYF.